One sample yielded the 28 T cell receptor beta chains listed below, sequenced in a study of T cell responses to AZD1222 COVID-19 vaccine. Measured with immunoSEQ multiplex PCR; TCRdb has only the in-frame clones, and not every one. The profile shows tens of thousands of clones, over 70% of them singletons. The starting material was peripheral blood, obtained on day 0 of AZD1222 vaccination. These receptors were obtained from an adult in good health.

This clone was counted only a few times. The V and J genes are TRBV6-5 and TRBJ1-2; no reliable D call. Trimming shortened V by 2 bases and J by 2 bases, and 15 bases separated the two germline ends. Germline V gene sequence: CDR1 MNHEY, CDR2 SVGAGI. The CDR3 covers 16 residues. The CDR3 DNA reads TGTGCCAGCAGTTACAACCCCTGGGAGGACAACTATGGCTACACCTTC. Protein: CASSYNPWEDNYGYTF.

J is TRBJ2-3 and V is TRBV5-6, with 12 bases that match TRBD2. The length of the CDR3 is 16 residues. V was clipped by 4 bases and J by 2 bases; unmatched bases: 5. Germline lookup yields CDR1 SGHDT and CDR2 YYEEEE. The CDR3 loop reads CASSRGLAGTTDTQYF. The CDR3 DNA reads TGTGCCAGCAGCAGAGGACTAGCGGGAACCACAGATACGCAGTATTTT.

This chain uses TRBV4-1 with TRBJ1-6; TRBD1 matches at 7 bases. The CDR3 contains 17 residues. CDR1 and CDR2 from the germline V gene are MGHRA and YSYEKL. V lost 0 bases and J lost 3; bases outside the gene matches: 5. CDR3 nucleotide sequence: TGCGCCAGCAGCCAAGACCCCGGGACAGTCTATAATTCACCCCTCCACTTT. Its translation: CASSQDPGTVYNSPLHF.

CDR3 sequence (DNA): TGTGCCATCAGTGAGTCAGGACAGGGGCACGAAAAACTGTTTTTT. Protein product: CAISESGQGHEKLFF. The chain recombines TRBV10-3 with TRBJ1-4, with 9 positions matching TRBD1. Looked up from germline, CDR1 is ENHRY and CDR2 is SYGVKD. The CDR3 length is 15 residues. Losses at the gene ends were 0 bases for V and 8 bases for J; bases not matched to a gene: 4.

The chain is built from TRBV28 and TRBJ1-1; D may be TRBD1 (5 bases). With 7 bases removed from V and 4 bases from J, the gap between germline ends came to 16 bases. The CDR3 totals 14 residues. The germline V gene has CDR1 MDHEN and CDR2 SYDVKM. CDR3 loop: CASTPPGLTTEAFF. CDR3 coding DNA: TGTGCCAGCACCCCCCCGGGGCTGACCACTGAAGCTTTCTTT. Supplemented by reference TRBV28 and TRBJ1-1, the full variable domain reads DVKVTQSSRYLVKRTGEKVFLECVQDMDHENMFWYRQDPGLGLRLIYFSYDVKMKEKGDIPEGYSVSREKKERFSLILESASTNQTSMYLCASTPPGLTTEAFFGQGTRLTVV.

The chain links TRBV10-3 to TRBJ2-7; perhaps TRBD1 as D (6 bases). Germline-derived CDR1 and CDR2 are ENHRY and SYGVKD. This CDR3 comprises 15 residues. V lost 6 bases and J lost 2, with 17 bases in between. The CDR3 loop is CAISTVDTGTYEQYF. CDR3 bases: TGTGCCATCAGCACCGTCGACACAGGGACCTACGAGCAGTACTTC.

This chain connects TRBV7-9 to TRBJ2-1; D gene uncertain. V was pared by 1 base and J by 10 bases, with 14 bases between. The CDR3 runs to 14 residues. CDR1 SEHNR and CDR2 FQNEAQ come from the germline V gene (reference sequence). The DNA of the CDR3 is TGTGCCAGCAGCTTAGTGCATCCACGAACCGAGCAGTTCTTC. This translates into CASSLVHPRTEQFF.

V usage is TRBV11-3 and J usage is TRBJ1-1; D possibly corresponds to TRBD1 (5 bases). Germline CDR1 and CDR2: SGHNT and YENEEA. The germline V and J ends were trimmed by 1 base and 10 bases, with 7 bases remaining between them. This CDR3 contains 11 residues. CDR3 DNA sequence: TGTGCCAGCAGCTTAGTTGGGGGAGCTTTCTTT. This sequence encodes CASSLVGGAFF.

This clone came up once. The V gene is TRBV5-1, the J gene TRBJ1-3, with TRBD1 matching 9 bases. CDR3 length equals 18 residues. With V trimmed by 3 bases and J by 2 bases, 12 bases remained unmatched. Germline CDR1 SGHRS, CDR2 YFSETQ. The CDR3 region is CASSSGNRGPSAGNTIYF. The CDR3 DNA is TGCGCCAGCAGCTCAGGGAACAGGGGGCCTTCGGCTGGAAACACCATATATTTT. Full variable domain (outside the CDR3, taken from reference TRBV5-1 and TRBJ1-3): KAGVTQTPRYLIKTRGQQVTLSCSPISGHRSVSWYQQTPGQGLQFLFEYFSETQRNKGNFPGRFSGRQFSNSRSEMNVSTLELGDSALYLCASSSGNRGPSAGNTIYFGEGSWLTVV.

This clone was picked up a small number of times. V and J are TRBV5-6 and TRBJ2-7; D uncertain. Trimming removed 4 bases at V and 4 bases at J, with 9 bases between. The CDR3 consists of 12 residues. Looked up from germline, CDR1 is SGHDT and CDR2 is YYEEEE. CDR3 coding DNA: TGTGCCAGCAGCGGAGCAGTGTACGAGCAGTACTTC. Amino acid sequence: CASSGAVYEQYF.

This sequence joins TRBV6-5 and TRBJ1-1; perhaps TRBD1 as D (5 bases). V lost 0 bases to trimming and J lost 1 base, with 9 bases between them. CDR1 and CDR2 (germline): MNHEY, SVGAGI. The CDR3 covers 15 residues. The CDR3 sequence is CASSYSQATNTEAFF. In DNA form, the CDR3 reads TGTGCCAGCAGTTACTCACAGGCCACGAACACTGAAGCTTTCTTT.

The gene calls are TRBV28 and TRBJ2-7; D is unclear. Between the trimmed V and J ends, which lost 6 bases and 0 bases, there was a span of 9 bases. The germline gives CDR1 MDHEN, CDR2 SYDVKM. The CDR3 has 13 residues. The CDR3 protein is CASSWTVSYEQYF. CDR3 DNA: TGTGCCAGCAGCTGGACGGTCTCCTACGAGCAGTACTTC.

The genes are TRBV5-1 and TRBJ1-6; unclear D gene. V was cut by 4 bases and J by 8 bases, with 22 bases left in between. This CDR3 has 17 amino acids. Germline V gives CDR1 SGHRS, CDR2 YFSETQ. Written as DNA, the CDR3 is TGCGCCAGCAGCAACTCCCTAGGCCAGGTTGGGGATTCACCCCTCCACTTT. Its translation is CASSNSLGQVGDSPLHF.

The gene calls are TRBV19 and TRBJ1-2; weak D call: TRBD1 (6 bases). The CDR3 is 15 amino acids. Germline CDR1 LNHDA, CDR2 SQIVND (reference sequence). Trimming shortened V by 6 bases and J by 2 bases, and 16 bases separated the two germline ends. CDR3 amino acids: CASSDTHRVNYGYTF. The CDR3, as DNA: TGTGCCAGTAGCGATACTCACAGGGTGAACTATGGCTACACCTTC.

The J gene is TRBJ1-4, the V gene TRBV7-2; TRBD1 matches 9 bases. Germline values: CDR1 SGHTA, CDR2 FQGNSA. With 1 base clipped from V and 11 bases from J, the junction kept 5 bases outside the gene matches. This CDR3 is 14 amino acids long. CDR3 DNA: TGTGCCAGCAGCTTAGGACAGGGGGTTTGGAAACTGTTTTTT. This codes for CASSLGQGVWKLFF. The whole variable domain, filled in from reference TRBV7-2 and TRBJ1-4, reads GAGVSQSPSNKVTEKGKDVELRCDPISGHTALYWYRQSLGQGLEFLIYFQGNSAPDKSGLPSDRFSAERTGGSVSTLTIQRTQQEDSAVYLCASSLGQGVWKLFFGSGTQLSVL.

This clone appeared a single time. The V and J genes are TRBV19 and TRBJ2-5; 9 bases are shared with TRBD2. J lost 1 base, V lost 1 base, and 13 bases had no gene match. This CDR3 has 19 residues. The germline CDR1 and CDR2 sequences are LNHDA and SQIVND (reference sequence). CDR3 residues: CASSIASGGPPGPQETQYF. The CDR3 DNA sequence: TGTGCCAGTAGTATAGCCAGCGGGGGGCCCCCTGGTCCCCAAGAGACCCAGTACTTC.

The chain has TRBV6-1 and TRBJ2-2; 9 bases map to TRBD2. With 1 base clipped from V and 3 bases from J, the junction kept 3 bases outside the gene matches. The CDR3 has 16 residues. CDR1 is MNHNS and CDR2 is SASEGT in the germline V gene. In nucleotides, the CDR3 is TGTGCCAGCAGTGAAGGGACTAGCGAACACACCGGGGAGCTGTTTTTT. Protein: CASSEGTSEHTGELFF.

This clone is a singleton in its sample. The chain combines TRBV7-9 with TRBJ2-5; TRBD1 agrees at 8 bases. Germline V gene data show CDR1 as SEHNR and CDR2 as FQNEAQ (reference sequence). With 5 bases clipped from V and 1 base from J, the junction kept 3 bases outside the gene matches. The CDR3 is 14 amino acids. The CDR3 coding sequence is TGTGCCAGCAGCACCACAGGGGGCCAAGAGACCCAGTACTTC. Translating it yields CASSTTGGQETQYF.

The chain employs TRBV7-2 and TRBJ2-5; 7 nucleotides match TRBD1. CDR3 length: 14 amino acids. CDR1 is SGHTA and CDR2 is FQGNSA in the germline V gene. The junction had 3 bases not matched to a gene; V was cut back by 3 bases and J by 2 bases. CDR3 DNA: TGTGCCAGCAGCTTGGGACAGCTACAAGAGACCCAGTACTTC. Residues: CASSLGQLQETQYF.

This clone appeared once. The rearrangement uses TRBV5-1 and TRBJ2-7; the match to TRBD2 covers 11 bases. V shed 0 bases and J 6 bases; nucleotides not matched to a gene: 5. This CDR3 is built from 15 residues. From germline, CDR1 is SGHRS and CDR2 YFSETQ. The DNA of the CDR3 is TGCGCCAGCAGCTTGGGTGGACTAGCGGGTTTCGAGCAGTACTTC. As protein: CASSLGGLAGFEQYF.

This clone was seen once. The chain links TRBV2 to TRBJ1-1; D is undetermined. The V end was cut by 3 bases, the J end by 5 bases, with 10 bases between. CDR3 length: 13 residues. Germline loops: CDR1 SNHLY, CDR2 FYNNEI. CDR3: CASSDGDSTEAFF. DNA for the CDR3: TGTGCCAGCAGTGACGGGGATAGTACTGAAGCTTTCTTT. Full variable domain (outside the CDR3, taken from reference TRBV2 and TRBJ1-1): EPEVTQTPSHQVTQMGQEVILRCVPISNHLYFYWYRQILGQKVEFLVSFYNNEISEKSEIFDDQFSVERPDGSNFTLKIRSTKLEDSAMYFCASSDGDSTEAFFGQGTRLTVV.

As for this clone: In this CDR3 the conserved last residue, phenylalanine or tryptophan, is missing, so a read error is likely. The DNA is omitted, as the CDR3 cannot be located on it reliably, and the CDR3 follows TCRdb's listing. The rearrangement links TRBV28 to TRBJ1-4; the D call in the table, TRBD1, was not verified against the DNA. CDR1 is MDHEN and CDR2 is SYDVKM in the germline V gene. 12 amino acids form the CDR3, both terminal residues included. CDR3 loop: CASFGPTGEGFM.

The count of this clone is one. V is TRBV24-1 and J is TRBJ1-4; D may be TRBD1 (5 bases). The CDR3 spans 16 residues. Germline CDR1 and CDR2: KGHDR and SFDVKD. V lost 3 bases and J lost 5, with 15 bases in between. CDR3 sequence: CATSDGPTAENEKLFF. As DNA, the CDR3 is TGTGCCACCAGTGATGGACCGACAGCAGAAAATGAAAAACTGTTTTTT.

This clone was seen a handful of times. The chain uses TRBV7-2 and TRBJ1-6; D gene unclear. Trimming pared 5 bases from V and 4 bases from J, leaving 15 bases between. Germline V gene sequence: CDR1 SGHTA, CDR2 FQGNSA. The CDR3 is made up of 16 amino acids. CDR3 DNA: TGTGCCAGCAGCCCGAGATCCGGCAGTTATAATTCACCCCTCCACTTT. Amino acids: CASSPRSGSYNSPLHF.

This rearrangement joins TRBV6-5 to TRBJ2-1; 7 nucleotides match TRBD1. V dropped 7 bases and J dropped 10; count of bases not matched to a gene: 7. Germline CDR1 MNHEY, CDR2 SVGAGI. The CDR3 covers 12 residues. This CDR3 is CASNHRGGEQFF. CDR3 DNA: TGTGCCAGCAACCACAGGGGCGGAGAGCAGTTCTTC.

The chain has TRBV5-3 and TRBJ1-3, with D perhaps TRBD1 (6 bases). TRBV5-3 is classed as an ORF, of uncertain function. V lost 2 bases and J 4 bases, leaving 28 bases between the germline ends. The CDR3 has 20 residues. The CDR3 nucleotides are TGTGCCAGAAGCTTCCACCTAGAAATCAGGGGCATAACCCCCGGAAACACCATATATTTT. Protein product: CARSFHLEIRGITPGNTIYF.

The V gene is TRBV7-6, the J gene TRBJ2-2; 7 bases are a match to TRBD1. V shed 1 base, J shed 5 bases, and the junction held 7 bases outside the gene matches. Germline V gives CDR1 SGHVS, CDR2 FNYEAQ. This CDR3 contains 16 residues. CDR3 loop: CASSLGTRGYTGELFF. CDR3 nucleotide sequence: TGTGCCAGCAGCTTAGGGACCAGGGGGTATACCGGGGAGCTGTTTTTT.

This clone has a handful of counts. The gene calls are TRBV10-3 and TRBJ2-5; 10 bases line up with TRBD2. V dropped 0 bases and J dropped 2; count of bases not matched to a gene: 3. Per the germline V gene, CDR1 is ENHRY and CDR2 is SYGVKD. This CDR3 contains 16 residues. For the CDR3, the DNA is TGTGCCATCAGTGAGTCCCCTAGCGGGGGACAAGAGACCCAGTACTTC. Amino acids: CAISESPSGGQETQYF.